Listed below are T cell receptor beta chains from one sample, sequenced in a study of Graves' ophthalmopathy and Graves' hyperthyroidism. Using its own MiXCR run on the multiplex PCR reads, TCRdb lists one record per CDR3 protein. This table has about 420,000 distinct CDR3 sequences, 20% to 25% appearing once. What was sequenced was peripheral blood. The receptors shown here come from a woman under 30 with stable Graves' hyperthyroidism. Both conserved end residues are part of each CDR3. The order of the fields is CDR3 length, V gene, J gene, CDR3 protein.

17	TRBV3-1	TRBJ2-7	CASSPSPGQGVPYEQYF
16	TRBV5-1	TRBJ2-2	CASSLLSGSGTGELFF
17	TRBV15	TRBJ1-5	CATSRGGRLSSNQPQHF
13	TRBV14	TRBJ1-6	CASSQFVVSPLHF
15	TRBV12-3/TRBV12-4	TRBJ2-2	CASSLDRGRKGELFF
13	TRBV29-1	TRBJ2-5	CSVDRQGQETQYF
15	TRBV7-8	TRBJ2-5	CASRPTSGGEETQYF
14	TRBV18	TRBJ1-1	CASSSRTGGTEAFF
15	TRBV20-1	TRBJ2-7	CSASSGTSDTYEQYF
18	TRBV13	TRBJ2-7	CASSSPGWGRKMSYEQYF
12	TRBV24-1	TRBJ2-7	CAAAGRFTEQYF
16	TRBV11-2	TRBJ1-2	CASSLGLGLGVYGYTF
13	TRBV2	TRBJ2-5	CASSVSGGQTQYF
13	TRBV7-8	TRBJ1-1	CASSLAGALGAFF
14	TRBV3-1	TRBJ1-2	CASSRNDRGGGYTF
12	TRBV20-1	TRBJ1-5	CSARQGNKPQHF
15	TRBV20-1	TRBJ2-4	CSASRAVGGSDIKYF
13	TRBV12-3/TRBV12-4	TRBJ1-2	CASSLDRRGGYTF
12	TRBV29-1	TRBJ2-7	CSVEDTGGEQYF
15	TRBV4-1	TRBJ2-5	CASSQEPGIRETQYF
11	TRBV20-1	TRBJ1-1	CSAGGGTEAFF
12	TRBV20-1	TRBJ2-5	CSANRGKETQYF
15	TRBV3-1	TRBJ2-2	CASSPRRGISGELFF
15	TRBV12-3/TRBV12-4	TRBJ2-2	CASRQGTSDTGELFF
14	TRBV5-1	TRBJ2-7	CASRQTGSVYEQYF
15	TRBV20-1	TRBJ1-1	CSARAPTGLNTEAFF
14	TRBV24-1	TRBJ2-2	CATSDQAGRRELFF
14	TRBV13	TRBJ2-4	CASSLESPPNIQYF
15	TRBV7-2	TRBJ1-5	CASRIAGGVYQPQHF
15	TRBV4-1	TRBJ2-2	CASSQDIVNTGELFF
14	TRBV12-3/TRBV12-4	TRBJ1-3	CASSWTATGNTIYF
14	TRBV6-5	TRBJ2-2	CATRTSGSSGELFF
14	TRBV5-1	TRBJ2-7	CASREGQAAYEQYF
15	TRBV20-1	TRBJ2-7	CSADPGASGKWEQYF
17	TRBV15	TRBJ2-5	CATSRQTGTPVQETQYF
17	TRBV25-1	TRBJ2-7	CASSDRPGQVPSYEQYF
14	TRBV20-1	TRBJ2-7	CSATSGRSSYEQYF
14	TRBV30	TRBJ2-7	CAWSDQRRSYEQYF
15	TRBV28	TRBJ2-7	CASSLRTGGRYEQYF
15	TRBV11-1	TRBJ2-5	CASSIDRGKWETQYF
14	TRBV24-1	TRBJ1-1	CATSDPITAAEAFF
15	TRBV6-1	TRBJ1-1	CASTEGELTSTEAFF
12	TRBV29-1	TRBJ2-7	CSVGRDGNEQYF
14	TRBV7-9	TRBJ1-2	CASSLGGANYGYTF
17	TRBV4-1	TRBJ1-2	CASSQGQGPSLAYGYTF
15	TRBV11-2	TRBJ2-5	CASSLTGAGGETQYF
15	TRBV28	TRBJ1-6	CASSSSGEYNSPLHF
17	TRBV24-1	TRBJ2-5	CATSDPMTGQYQETQYF
14	TRBV10-3	TRBJ2-7	CAISDRGLSYEQYF
14	TRBV7-2	TRBJ2-7	CASSLVRNQYEQYF
14	TRBV28	TRBJ1-1	CASGGTGLSTEAFF
17	TRBV15	TRBJ1-5	CATSRAWGGLSNQPQHF
13	TRBV7-9	TRBJ2-7	CASRGGTRDEQYF
14	TRBV19	TRBJ2-7	CASSITGGTYEQYF
17	TRBV6-1	TRBJ2-4	CASIYGDSLRTKNIKYF